These 22 T cell receptor beta chains were all obtained from the same sample, sequenced in a study of shared clonotypes between healthy human individuals (dated by TCRdb to 2020 to 2021). Libraries were made using the immunoSEQ multiplex PCR assay. This is the immuneACCESS table as TCRdb keeps it, with only in-frame sequences that have V and J called. A part of the clones is gone; compared with another copy, unresolved V genes explain less than half, and the rest is unexplained. The sample includes about 1.5 million clones, with 96% observed a single time. Approximately 1.2% of the sample lies in the top ten. Material: naive CD4+ T cells sorted from blood. Explained via the paper, the cell subset or site label denotes: CD45RA+ positively selected. All receptors derive from a man younger than 40 in good health.

The rearrangement joins TRBV4-3 to TRBJ1-4; tentatively, D is TRBD1 (6 bases). Per germline, CDR1 LGHNA and CDR2 YSLEER. Trimming shortened V by 0 bases and J by 7 bases, and 18 bases separated the two germline ends. CDR3 size: 17 residues. CDR3 sequence (DNA): TGCGCCAGCAGCCAAGATGTTCCCAGGGGAGTGGGTGAAAAACTGTTTTTT. Amino acid sequence: CASSQDVPRGVGEKLFF.

This chain joins TRBV25-1 and TRBJ1-2; D is possibly TRBD1 (6 bases). Germline V gene lookup returns CDR1 MGHDK and CDR2 SYGVNS. V was pared by 4 bases and J by 8 bases, with 14 bases between. The CDR3 is made up of 13 amino acids. The CDR3 DNA is TGTGCCAGCAGTGCCACAGGGTCGGGCGGCTACACCTTC. Protein sequence: CASSATGSGGYTF.

The chain recombines TRBV6-1 with TRBJ2-7; 9 bases are a match to TRBD1. Unmatched junction bases numbered 3, after V lost 8 bases and J lost 4 bases. Germline CDR1 reads MNHNS; CDR2 reads SASEGT. The CDR3 is 12 residues long. The CDR3: CASRDRVYEQYF. The CDR3 DNA follows: TGTGCCAGCCGGGACAGGGTGTACGAGCAGTACTTC.

Written as DNA, the CDR3 is TGTGCCAGCAGTTTAAGGAATAGCGGTTACAATGAGCAGTTCTTC. As protein: CASSLRNSGYNEQFF. The chain employs TRBV27 and TRBJ2-1, with TRBD2 as a possible D gene (6 bases). The CDR3 consists of 15 residues. The V gene's germline CDR1 is MNHEY and CDR2 SMNVEV (reference sequence). Trimming removed 2 bases at V and 4 bases at J, with 12 bases between.

This chain connects TRBV7-9 to TRBJ2-1; 9 nucleotides agree with TRBD1. Germline values: CDR1 SEHNR, CDR2 FQNEAQ (reference sequence). The V segment lost 2 bases and the J segment 0 bases; nucleotides outside the gene matches: 2. The CDR3 covers 16 residues. The CDR3 here is CASSLPQGASYNEQFF. The CDR3 nucleotides are TGTGCCAGCAGCTTACCACAGGGGGCCTCCTACAATGAGCAGTTCTTC.

In this sample, this clone turned up once. The rearrangement joins TRBV5-1 to TRBJ2-5; 12 bases are shared with TRBD2. From germline, CDR1 is SGHRS and CDR2 YFSETQ. Losses at the gene ends were 1 base for V and 4 bases for J; bases not matched to a gene: 11. This CDR3 is built from 18 residues. DNA of the CDR3: TGCGCCAGCAGCTTGAGGTCCTCTAGCGGGAGGGCCGCAGAGACCCAGTACTTC. Protein sequence: CASSLRSSSGRAAETQYF.

The chain combines TRBV5-5 with TRBJ2-7, with 10 positions matching TRBD2. The CDR3 loop spans 16 amino acids. V trimming: 4 bases; J trimming: 3 bases; junction bases outside the gene matches: 10. Germline CDR1 and CDR2: SGHKS and YYEKEE (reference sequence). CDR3: CASSPPASGSFYEQYF. The CDR3 coding sequence is TGTGCCAGCAGCCCCCCGGCTAGCGGGAGTTTCTACGAGCAGTACTTC.

This clone appeared a single time. CDR3 sequence: CASSEYQGSKDTQYF. The CDR3 DNA reads TGTGCCAGCAGTGAATACCAGGGGTCCAAAGATACGCAGTATTTT. The J gene is TRBJ2-3, the V gene TRBV25-1, with a weak D call TRBD1 (6 bases). The V end was cut by 0 bases, the J end by 5 bases, with 12 bases between. This CDR3 spans 15 amino acids. Germline lookup yields CDR1 MGHDK and CDR2 SYGVNS.

This rearrangement joins TRBV28 to TRBJ1-5; TRBD1 matches 8 bases. Germline V lookup: CDR1 MDHEN, CDR2 SYDVKM. This CDR3 is built from 17 residues. V dropped 5 bases and J dropped 9; count of bases not matched to a gene: 18. CDR3 nucleotides: TGTGCCAGCAGTCCCTCGTCAGGGGGCCGGCGTCAAAGGCCCCAGCATTTT. Protein product: CASSPSSGGRRQRPQHF. The full variable domain, rest sourced from reference TRBV28 and TRBJ1-5, is DVKVTQSSRYLVKRTGEKVFLECVQDMDHENMFWYRQDPGLGLRLIYFSYDVKMKEKGDIPEGYSVSREKKERFSLILESASTNQTSMYLCASSPSSGGRRQRPQHFGDGTRLSIL.

The chain uses TRBV7-8 and TRBJ2-1; the match to TRBD2 covers 9 bases. The CDR3 length is 15 residues. The V segment lost 2 bases and the J segment 7 bases; nucleotides outside the gene matches: 6. The germline CDR1 and CDR2 sequences are SGHVS and FQNEAQ. CDR3 coding DNA: TGTGCCAGCAGCTTATTTGCGGGAGGGCTAAATGAGCAGTTCTTC. This sequence encodes CASSLFAGGLNEQFF.

The rearrangement joins TRBV7-3 to TRBJ2-3; tentative D call: TRBD1 (6 bases). V dropped 4 bases and J dropped 5 bases, with 7 bases sitting between them. The length of the CDR3 is 12 residues. Germline V CDR1 and CDR2: SGHTA, FQGTGA. CDR3 protein: CASSSDRDTQYF. The CDR3 DNA sequence: TGTGCCAGCAGCTCGGACAGAGATACGCAGTATTTT.

The rearrangement uses TRBV6-1 and TRBJ1-2; 9 bases fit TRBD1. The CDR3 is 15 amino acids. J was trimmed by 3 bases and V by 6 bases; bases with no gene match: 8. Germline V gene sequence: CDR1 MNHNS, CDR2 SASEGT. CDR3 coding DNA: TGTGCCAGCAGGAGACAGGGGGTAGGCGACTATGGCTACACCTTC. It encodes CASRRQGVGDYGYTF.

The gene calls are TRBV2 and TRBJ2-5; 8 nucleotides line up with TRBD1. The CDR3 is 13 residues long. The V segment lost 4 bases and the J segment 7 bases; nucleotides outside the gene matches: 5. Germline V gene lookup returns CDR1 SNHLY and CDR2 FYNNEI. Here the CDR3 reads CASSGTTGGTQYF. The CDR3 DNA reads as TGTGCCAGCAGTGGGACCACAGGGGGGACCCAGTACTTC.

V is TRBV29-1 and J is TRBJ2-1; the match to TRBD2 covers 10 bases. In germline, CDR1 is SQVTM, CDR2 ANQGSEA. Trimming removed 6 bases from V and 0 bases from J; junction bases left unmatched: 11. The CDR3 is made up of 17 amino acids. CDR3 loop: CSVVGLAAQSSYNEQFF. For the CDR3, the DNA is TGCAGCGTCGTCGGACTAGCGGCTCAGAGCTCCTACAATGAGCAGTTCTTC.

This clone was picked up one time. The V and J genes are TRBV15 and TRBJ2-7; 9 nucleotides match TRBD2. Losses at the gene ends were 5 bases for V and 4 bases for J; bases not matched to a gene: 6. This CDR3 has 14 residues. Germline assignment: CDR1 LNHNV and CDR2 YYDKDF (reference sequence). CDR3 protein: CATSPGTSRYEQYF. The CDR3, as DNA: TGTGCCACCAGCCCCGGGACTAGCCGGTACGAGCAGTACTTC.

J is TRBJ2-2 and V is TRBV18, with D possibly called TRBD1 or TRBD2 (6 bases each). From germline, CDR1 is KGHSH and CDR2 LQKENI. V was pared by 3 bases and J by 0 bases, with 17 bases between. The CDR3 covers 18 residues. The CDR3 here is CASSPLLAGQTNTGELFF. CDR3 nucleotides: TGTGCCAGCTCACCGCTTTTGGCGGGACAAACGAACACCGGGGAGCTGTTTTTT.

The CDR3 region has the DNA TGTGCCAGCAGTTTCTCGTGGACGGCGGTGACTAGCACAGATACGCAGTATTTT. Amino acids: CASSFSWTAVTSTDTQYF. The chain uses TRBV27 and TRBJ2-3; no clear D gene. This CDR3 comprises 18 residues. Between the trimmed V and J ends, which lost 3 bases and 0 bases, there was a span of 19 bases. CDR1 and CDR2 (germline): MNHEY, SMNVEV (reference sequence).

A note on this clone: At one of its ends the junction is not consistent with the germline gene, which may arise from a read error. The J gene is TRBJ1-3, the V gene TRBV5-6, with a tentative D call TRBD1 (5 bases). Germline V CDR1 and CDR2: SGHDT, YYEEEE. This CDR3 contains 16 residues. CDR3 DNA sequence: TGTGCCAGCACCTTGAGGGGCCGCATCTCTGGAAACACCATATATTTT. This gives the protein CASTLRGRISGNTIYF. The entire variable domain, with the rest obtained from reference TRBV5-6 and TRBJ1-3, is as follows: DAGVTQSPTHLIKTRGQQVTLRCSPKSGHDTVSWYQQALGQGPQFIFQYYEEEERQRGNFPDRFSGHQFPNYSSELNVNALLLGDSALYLCASTLRGRISGNTIYFGEGSWLTVV.

The V and J genes are TRBV29-1 and TRBJ2-7; the D call may be TRBD1 or TRBD2 (5 bases each). V was clipped by 7 bases and J by 0 bases, with 10 bases between them. Per the germline V gene, CDR1 is SQVTM and CDR2 is ANQGSEA. The CDR3 is 12 amino acids. Here the CDR3 reads CSARGFSYEQYF. Written as DNA, the CDR3 is TGCAGCGCGAGGGGCTTCTCCTACGAGCAGTACTTC.

Concerning this clone: This specimen includes other DNA sequences encoding the same CDR3. This chain links TRBV7-9 with TRBJ2-7; 8 bases map to TRBD1. Unmatched junction bases numbered 4, after V lost 6 bases and J lost 0 bases. Germline V CDR1 and CDR2: SEHNR, FQNEAQ (reference sequence). This CDR3 has 14 amino acids. In DNA, the CDR3 is TGTGCCAGCAGTCAAGGACAGGGCTCCTACGAGCAGTACTTC. Translated, it gives CASSQGQGSYEQYF.

As concerns this clone: The same CDR3 can be traced to other DNA sequences in this sample. The rearrangement links TRBV25-1 to TRBJ2-2; D not resolved. The V gene lost 8 bases and the J gene lost 1 base, with 2 bases spanning the gap. The CDR3 spans 11 residues. Germline CDR1 and CDR2: MGHDK and SYGVNS. The CDR3 DNA sequence: TGTGCCAGCCGGAACACCGGGGAGCTGTTTTTT. Translation gives CASRNTGELFF.

This rearrangement joins TRBV10-2 to TRBJ2-1, with 11 bases identical to TRBD2. Germline CDR1 WSHSY, CDR2 SAAADI. With V trimmed by 6 bases and J by 4 bases, 5 bases remained unmatched. The CDR3 runs to 15 residues. This CDR3 is CASRWGLAEYNEQFF. DNA of the CDR3: TGCGCCAGCAGATGGGGACTAGCGGAATACAATGAGCAGTTCTTC.